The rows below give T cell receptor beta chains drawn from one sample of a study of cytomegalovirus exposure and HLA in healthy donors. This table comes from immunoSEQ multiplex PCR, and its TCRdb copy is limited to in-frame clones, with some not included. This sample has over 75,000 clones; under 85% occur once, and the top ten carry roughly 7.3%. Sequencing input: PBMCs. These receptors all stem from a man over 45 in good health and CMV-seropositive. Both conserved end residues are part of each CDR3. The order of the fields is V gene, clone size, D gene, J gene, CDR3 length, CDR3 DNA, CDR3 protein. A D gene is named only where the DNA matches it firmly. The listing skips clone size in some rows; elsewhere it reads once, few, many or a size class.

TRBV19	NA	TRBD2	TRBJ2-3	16	TGTGCCAGTAGTATATATAGCGGGGGGTCTCTAGATACGCAGTATTTT	CASSIYSGGSLDTQYF
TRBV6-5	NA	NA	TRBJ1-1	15	TGTGCCAGCAACCTCGGCGGGGGGGCTCGCACTGAAGCTTTCTTT	CASNLGGGARTEAFF
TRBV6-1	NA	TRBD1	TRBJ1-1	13	TGTGCCACCTCGACAGGGATGAACACTGAAGCTTTCTTT	CATSTGMNTEAFF
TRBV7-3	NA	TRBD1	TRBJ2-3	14	TGTGCCAGCAGCTTAGACAGGGACACAGATACGCAGTATTTT	CASSLDRDTDTQYF
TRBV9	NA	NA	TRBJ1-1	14	TGTGCCAGCAGCTCGCGACAGGTGAACACTGAAGCTTTCTTT	CASSSRQVNTEAFF
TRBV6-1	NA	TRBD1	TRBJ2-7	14	TGTGCCAGCAGTGGATGGACAGGGGGCGTCGAGCAGTACTTC	CASSGWTGGVEQYF
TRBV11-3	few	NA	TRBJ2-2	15	TGTGCCAGCAGCTTAGCAGGGACGAACACCGGGGAGCTGTTTTTT	CASSLAGTNTGELFF
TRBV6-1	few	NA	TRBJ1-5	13	TGTGCCACAGGACAGCCTTTTAATCAGCCCCAGCATTTT	CATGQPFNQPQHF
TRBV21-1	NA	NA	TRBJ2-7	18	TGTGCCAGCAGCAAAAAAAATTGGGACAGCAACAGCTCCTACGAGCAGTACTTC	CASSKKNWDSNSSYEQYF
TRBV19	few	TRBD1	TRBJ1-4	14	TGTGCCAGTAGAAGACAGGGCGGTAATGAAAAACTGTTTTTT	CASRRQGGNEKLFF
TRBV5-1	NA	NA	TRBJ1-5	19	TGCGCCAGCAGCCCGAGGGCCAAGGACTACGTCTATAGCAATCAGCCCCAGCATTTT	CASSPRAKDYVYSNQPQHF
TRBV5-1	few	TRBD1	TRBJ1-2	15	TGCGCCAGCAGCTTGGGGACAGGGGACAGAGGAGGCTACACCTTC	CASSLGTGDRGGYTF
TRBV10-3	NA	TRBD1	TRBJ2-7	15	TGTGCCATCAGGGGACAGGGGGTAAAAACCTACGAGCAGTACTTC	CAIRGQGVKTYEQYF
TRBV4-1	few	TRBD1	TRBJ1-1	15	TGCGCCAGCAGCCAAGCGGCAGGGGGGAACACTGAAGCTTTCTTT	CASSQAAGGNTEAFF
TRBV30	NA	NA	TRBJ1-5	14	TGTGCCTGGAGTGTAGGCGGGAGCAATCAGCCCCAGCATTTT	CAWSVGGSNQPQHF
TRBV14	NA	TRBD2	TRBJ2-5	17	TGTGCCAGCAGCCATTTTAGCGGGGGGAACACTGCGAAGACCCAGTACTTC	CASSHFSGGNTAKTQYF
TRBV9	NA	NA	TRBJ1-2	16	TGTGCCAGCACCCCATGGGGGGGATTCGTTAACTATGGCTACACCTTC	CASTPWGGFVNYGYTF
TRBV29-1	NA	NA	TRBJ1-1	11	TGCAGCGGGGAGGGGCACACTGAAGCTTTCTTT	CSGEGHTEAFF
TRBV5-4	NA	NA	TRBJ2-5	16	TGTGCCAGCAGCTTCATCGGCGGGGTCAACGGGGAGACCCAGTACTTC	CASSFIGGVNGETQYF
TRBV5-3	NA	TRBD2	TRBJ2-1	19	TGTGCCAGAAGCCCCCCGGAGGGACTAGCGGGGGGGGGAAACAATGAGCAGTTCTTC	CARSPPEGLAGGGNNEQFF
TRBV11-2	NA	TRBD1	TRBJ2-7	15	TGTGCCAGCAGCGTACCGGGACAGGGGTCCTACGAGCAGTACTTC	CASSVPGQGSYEQYF
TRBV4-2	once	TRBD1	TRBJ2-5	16	TGTGCCAGCAGCCAAGATTGGAGGACAGGGGTAGAGACCCAGTACTTC	CASSQDWRTGVETQYF
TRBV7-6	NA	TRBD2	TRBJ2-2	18	TGTGCCAGCAGCTTAGGACGAGTCCAAGCGGGGTCTGGCGGGGAGCTGTTTTTT	CASSLGRVQAGSGGELFF
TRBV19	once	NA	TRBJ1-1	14	TGTGCCAGCAGCACGTCGCGGGGGAACACTGAAGCTTTCTTT	CASSTSRGNTEAFF
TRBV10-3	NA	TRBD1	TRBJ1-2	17	TGTGCCATCAGTGAGCGGGGGACAGGGGACGATTCGGATGGCTACACCTTC	CAISERGTGDDSDGYTF
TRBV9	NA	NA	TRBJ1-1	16	TGTGCCAGCAGCCCCTGGAGGGACCGGAGGGACACTGAAGCTTTCTTT	CASSPWRDRRDTEAFF
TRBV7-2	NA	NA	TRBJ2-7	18	TGTGCCAGCAGCTTTCGGTACCCGGCCCGCTCGGGTAATAACGAGCAGTACTTC	CASSFRYPARSGNNEQYF
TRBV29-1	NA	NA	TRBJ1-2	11	TGCAGCGTTGCAGGGATTCTTGGCTACACCTTC	CSVAGILGYTF
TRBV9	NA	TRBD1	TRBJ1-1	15	TGTGCCAGCAGCGCGTTGGGACAGGGGGCCCTTGAAGCTTTCTTT	CASSALGQGALEAFF
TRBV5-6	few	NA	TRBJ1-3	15	TGTGCCAGCAGCCCACCCTCCACTAGATCCAACACCATATATTTT	CASSPPSTRSNTIYF
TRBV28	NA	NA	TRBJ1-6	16	TGTGCCAGCAGTCCCCCGGACGGGACATATTGGACCCCCCTCCACTTT	CASSPPDGTYWTPLHF
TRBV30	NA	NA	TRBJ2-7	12	TGTGCCTGGAGTGTACTTAAACCCGAGCAGTACTTC	CAWSVLKPEQYF
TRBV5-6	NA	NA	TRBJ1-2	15	TGTGCCAGCAGTTACCGGGACTCCAACGCTCATGGCTACACCTTC	CASSYRDSNAHGYTF
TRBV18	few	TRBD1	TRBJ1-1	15	TGTGCCAGCTCAGCACAGGGGGCTGAGAACACTGAAGCTTTCTTT	CASSAQGAENTEAFF
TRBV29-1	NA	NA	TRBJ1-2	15	TGCAGCGTTGAAGATCCAAGCATATTTAACTATGGCTACACCTTC	CSVEDPSIFNYGYTF
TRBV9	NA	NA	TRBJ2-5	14	TGTGCCAGCAGCGTAGGGGTAGGGGCTGAGACCCAGTACTTC	CASSVGVGAETQYF
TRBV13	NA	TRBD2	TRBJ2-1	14	TGTGCCAGCAGCTTAGGGCTAGCGGGAGTAGAGCAGTTCTTC	CASSLGLAGVEQFF
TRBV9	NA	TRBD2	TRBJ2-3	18	TGTGCCAGCAGCGTAGTGTTAGCGGGGGGCCTCGGCACAGATACGCAGTATTTT	CASSVVLAGGLGTDTQYF
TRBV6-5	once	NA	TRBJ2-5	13	TGTGCCAGCAGCCGGGGATACCAAGAGACCCAGTACTTC	CASSRGYQETQYF
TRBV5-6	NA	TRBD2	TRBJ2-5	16	TGTGCCAGCAGCTTGGGATCGGGGGGGCCCGCGCGGGAGCAGTACTTC	CASSLGSGGPAREQYF
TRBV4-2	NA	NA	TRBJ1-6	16	TGTGCCAGCAGCCAAGGCGACGTGACAGGCAATTCACCCCTCCACTTT	CASSQGDVTGNSPLHF
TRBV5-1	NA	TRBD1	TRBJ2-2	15	TGCGCCAGCAGTTGGACAGGGCCTAACACCGGGGAGCTGTTTTTT	CASSWTGPNTGELFF
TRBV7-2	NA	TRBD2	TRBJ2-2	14	TGTGCCAGCAGCGCGGGAGGGAACACCGGGGAGCTGTTTTTT	CASSAGGNTGELFF
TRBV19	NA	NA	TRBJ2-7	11	TGTGCCAGTAGCTTTTCCTACGAGCAGTACTTC	CASSFSYEQYF
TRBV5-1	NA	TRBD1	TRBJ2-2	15	TGCGCCAGCAGCGCTGGACAGGAGAACACCGGGGAGCTGTTTTTT	CASSAGQENTGELFF
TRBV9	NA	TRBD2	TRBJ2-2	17	TGTGCCAGCAGCGTAGCTCTGACTAGCGGGGGGGCCGGGGAGCTGTTTTTT	CASSVALTSGGAGELFF
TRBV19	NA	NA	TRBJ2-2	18	TGTGCCAGTAGTATAGGAGTTGTTGCGGGGATCTTAACCGGGGAGCTGTTTTTT	CASSIGVVAGILTGELFF
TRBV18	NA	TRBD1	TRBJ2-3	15	TGTGCCAGCTCACCACCGACAGGGCGCACAGATACGCAGTATTTT	CASSPPTGRTDTQYF
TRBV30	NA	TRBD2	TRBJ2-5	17	TGTGCCTGGAGTGGGGGACGTAGCGGGGGGACCGAAGAGACCCAGTACTTC	CAWSGGRSGGTEETQYF
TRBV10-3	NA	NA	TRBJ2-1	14	TGTGCCACCACAAATGGGGGAGGGGGCAATGAGCAGTTCTTC	CATTNGGGGNEQFF
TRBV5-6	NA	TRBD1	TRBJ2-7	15	TGTGCCAGCAGCGGGGGCGGACAGGGCTTGCACGAGCAGTACTTC	CASSGGGQGLHEQYF
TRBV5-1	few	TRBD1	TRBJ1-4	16	TGCGCCAGCAGCTTGGGGGGACAGATTGCTAATGAAAAACTGTTTTTT	CASSLGGQIANEKLFF
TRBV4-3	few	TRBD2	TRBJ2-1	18	TGCGCCAGCAGCCAAGAGGGCCCAACTAGCGGGGGGGCGTTTGAGCAGTTCTTC	CASSQEGPTSGGAFEQFF
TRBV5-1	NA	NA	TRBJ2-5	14	TGCGCCAGCAGCGGAGGGGCGGCGGTAGAGACCCAGTACTTC	CASSGGAAVETQYF
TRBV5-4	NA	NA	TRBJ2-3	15	TGTGCCAGCAGCAAATTAACGAGGGGGTCTGATACGCAGTATTTT	CASSKLTRGSDTQYF